This T cell receptor beta chain was documented in a study of OX40 agonist ivuxolimab in advanced cancers. Study as a whole: Patients' therapy was ivuxolimab, an antibody that acts as an agonist of OX40 (CD134). Under the entry rules, prior anti-PD-1, anti-PD-L1 or anti-CTLA-4 therapy was allowed, and roughly 39% had some. Study observations and caveats: The CD4+ and CD8+ T cells in the blood had expanded clonally by week 6 at 0.1 to 3.0 mg/kg. In general, CD8+ T cells held more expanded clones than CD4+ did, on average.

This table comes from immunoSEQ multiplex PCR, and its TCRdb copy is limited to in-frame clones, with some not included. The sample holds about 48,000 clones; over 65% are singletons and the top ten take approximately 2%. The CDR3 has 14 residues. V dropped 6 bases and J dropped 0 bases, with 10 bases sitting between them. CDR1 and CDR2 from the germline V gene are SGHKS and YYEKEE (reference sequence). This clone has only one observation. As yet, its antigen is unknown. The source material was CD4+ or CD8+ T cells sorted from blood, sampled in a trial of the OX40 agonist ivuxolimab. The sequence was obtained from an adult with an advanced solid tumor such as melanoma, head and neck, liver or kidney cancer. The rearrangement joins TRBV5-5 to TRBJ2-4; no clear D. This CDR3 is CASTLDVAKNIQYF. The CDR3 DNA reads as TGTGCCAGCACCCTGGACGTAGCCAAAAACATTCAGTACTTC.